Below, 30 T cell receptor beta chains from the same sample are listed, as sequenced in a study of blood T cell repertoires in COVID-19. Assay: immunoSEQ multiplex PCR; the TCRdb copy retains only in-frame clones and omits some. The profile shows approximately 200,000 clones, roughly nine tenths of them singletons. Sequencing input: PBMCs or T cells enriched from blood (not recorded which). These receptors were taken from a woman between 18 and 29 years old in a cohort exposed to, infected with or recovered from COVID-19 (not recorded which).

J is TRBJ1-3 and V is TRBV11-2, with a tentative D call TRBD1 (5 bases). Between the trimmed V and J ends, which lost 4 bases and 4 bases, there was a span of 11 bases. The germline V gene has CDR1 SGHAT and CDR2 FQNNGV. The CDR3 extends over 14 amino acids. The CDR3 sequence is CASSSGLEGNTIYF. In nucleotides, the CDR3 is TGTGCCAGCAGCTCAGGGCTTGAAGGAAACACCATATATTTT.

This sequence joins TRBV24-1 and TRBJ1-2; tentatively, D is TRBD1 (5 bases). The ends were cut back, 3 bases at V and 8 bases at J, with 12 bases in the middle. The CDR3 totals 13 residues. Germline lookup yields CDR1 KGHDR and CDR2 SFDVKD. CDR3 DNA sequence: TGTGCCACCAGTGATGCGCAGGGTTGGGGCTACACCTTC. This translates into CATSDAQGWGYTF.

This chain links TRBV30 with TRBJ2-2; D is uncertain. V was pared by 5 bases and J by 0 bases, with 10 bases between. Germline CDR1 and CDR2: GTSNPN and SVGIG (reference sequence). The CDR3 totals 14 residues. Written as DNA, the CDR3 is TGTGCCTGGGGTGGCAGATCGAACACCGGGGAGCTGTTTTTT. It codes for CAWGGRSNTGELFF.

In its sample, this clone was seen once. The J gene is TRBJ1-1, the V gene TRBV12-3 or TRBV12-4, with a possible D match to TRBD1 (5 bases). Trimming pared 8 bases from V and 1 base from J, leaving 11 bases between. CDR3 length: 13 amino acids. CDR3: CASGGTGNTEAFF. The CDR3 DNA follows: TGTGCCAGCGGGGGGACGGGGAACACTGAAGCTTTCTTT.

The V call is TRBV7-6, the J call TRBJ2-5; D is uncertain. There are 14 residues in the CDR3. Trimming pared 2 bases from V and 5 bases from J, leaving 12 bases between. From germline, CDR1 is SGHVS and CDR2 FNYEAQ. CDR3 residues: CASSLRLESETQYF. The CDR3 DNA reads as TGTGCCAGCAGCTTAAGGTTGGAGTCGGAGACCCAGTACTTC.

The CDR3 coding sequence is TGTGCCAGTAGTCCAGACAGGGTAGCTACGAGGGAGCAGTACTTC. Its protein is CASSPDRVATREQYF. The V call is TRBV19, the J call TRBJ2-7, with TRBD1 matching over 7 bases. Germline-derived CDR1 and CDR2 are LNHDA and SQIVND (reference sequence). The CDR3 is made up of 15 amino acids. The J segment lost 7 bases and the V segment lost 5 bases, leaving 14 bases of the junction unmatched.

This chain joins TRBV28 and TRBJ1-1; tentatively, D is TRBD1 (5 bases). V lost 5 bases, J lost 6 bases, and 16 bases lay in between. Germline CDR1 MDHEN, CDR2 SYDVKM. CDR3 length: 14 amino acids. The CDR3 loop reads CASSTGHPRAEAFF. CDR3 nucleotide sequence: TGTGCCAGCAGTACCGGACACCCCAGGGCTGAAGCTTTCTTT.

V usage is TRBV10-3 and J usage is TRBJ2-7; D gene ambiguous. This CDR3 has 13 amino acids. Looked up from germline, CDR1 is ENHRY and CDR2 is SYGVKD. V dropped 2 bases and J dropped 2 bases, with 7 bases sitting between them. CDR3 DNA sequence: TGTGCCATCAGTGAGGGGCCAACCTACGAGCAGTACTTC. Its translation is CAISEGPTYEQYF.

This sequence joins TRBV25-1 and TRBJ1-2; a weak D match, TRBD1 (6 bases). Germline CDR1 and CDR2: MGHDK and SYGVNS. V lost 5 bases, J lost 8 bases, and 18 bases lay in between. The CDR3 consists of 14 residues. The CDR3 spells CASSLQGFVEGYTF. The CDR3 DNA sequence: TGTGCCAGCAGTCTACAGGGATTCGTAGAAGGCTACACCTTC.

The chain recombines TRBV6-5 with TRBJ2-7; 7 bases are a match to TRBD1. Per the germline V gene, CDR1 is MNHEY and CDR2 is SVGAGI. The CDR3 is 13 residues long. The junction had 8 bases not matched to a gene; V was cut back by 8 bases and J by 4 bases. CDR3 protein: CASFIGQDYEQYF. Written as DNA, the CDR3 is TGTGCCAGCTTTATTGGACAGGATTACGAGCAGTACTTC.

The rearrangement joins TRBV25-1 to TRBJ2-6, with 8 positions matching TRBD1. The CDR3 covers 18 residues. The V gene's germline CDR1 is MGHDK and CDR2 SYGVNS. Trimming took 5 bases from V and 0 from J; bases not matched to a gene: 9. CDR3 sequence (DNA): TGTGCCAGCAGTATTCGGACAGGGCATGACTCTGGGGCCAACGTCCTGACTTTC. It encodes CASSIRTGHDSGANVLTF. Using reference TRBV25-1 and TRBJ2-6 for the parts outside the CDR3, the full variable domain is EADIYQTPRYLVIGTGKKITLECSQTMGHDKMYWYQQDPGMELHLIHYSYGVNSTEKGDLSSESTVSRIRTEHFPLTLESARPSHTSQYLCASSIRTGHDSGANVLTFGAGSRLTVL.

The chain joins TRBV19 to TRBJ2-3; possible D gene TRBD2, 7 bases. The germline V gene has CDR1 LNHDA and CDR2 SQIVND (reference sequence). The CDR3 length is 15 residues. Trimming shortened V by 0 bases and J by 5 bases, and 12 bases separated the two germline ends. This CDR3 is CASSIDAGEGDTQYF. The CDR3 nucleotides are TGTGCCAGTAGTATAGATGCAGGGGAGGGAGATACGCAGTATTTT.

V and J are TRBV28 and TRBJ1-1; possibly TRBD1 for D (6 bases). The CDR3 runs 14 residues. With 7 bases removed from V and 5 bases from J, the gap between germline ends came to 17 bases. Germline lookup yields CDR1 MDHEN and CDR2 SYDVKM. CDR3 in amino acids: CASTLTGSNTEAFF. DNA of the CDR3: TGTGCCAGCACCCTGACAGGATCTAATACTGAAGCTTTCTTT.

The chain has TRBV6-5 and TRBJ1-2; 7 bases are a match to TRBD1. The J segment lost 4 bases and the V segment lost 7 bases, leaving 9 bases of the junction unmatched. The V gene's germline CDR1 is MNHEY and CDR2 SVGAGI. The CDR3 covers 14 residues. CDR3 region: CASTLGGTVYGYTF. CDR3 in DNA: TGTGCCAGCACGCTCGGAGGGACAGTCTATGGCTACACCTTC.

V and J are TRBV25-1 and TRBJ2-5; 9 bases are a match to TRBD2. The germline V gene has CDR1 MGHDK and CDR2 SYGVNS. V was clipped by 2 bases and J by 4 bases; unmatched bases: 5. The CDR3 consists of 15 residues. The CDR3 DNA sequence: TGTGCCAGCAGTGAACGGGGCGGGGGGGTAGAGACCCAGTACTTC. Its protein product is CASSERGGGVETQYF.

The chain has TRBV10-2 and TRBJ1-1; TRBD1 matches 9 bases. This CDR3 has 13 residues. Germline V gene lookup returns CDR1 WSHSY and CDR2 SAAADI. V lost 7 bases and J lost 4; bases outside the gene matches: 4. The CDR3 loop is CASMGQGSTEAFF. In DNA, the CDR3 is TGCGCCAGCATGGGACAGGGATCCACTGAAGCTTTCTTT.

The chain joins TRBV3-1 (or the pseudogene TRBV3-2) to TRBJ1-5, with 7 bases aligning to TRBD1. CDR1 is LGHDT, CDR2 YNNKEL, per germline (reference sequence). This CDR3 is 16 amino acids long. V lost 1 base, J lost 0 bases, and 3 bases stayed unmatched. CDR3 in DNA: TGTGCCAGCAGCCAAGGGGGACAGTATAGCAATCAGCCCCAGCATTTT. Its translation is CASSQGGQYSNQPQHF.

The chain couples TRBV7-6 to TRBJ1-2; 10 nucleotides agree with TRBD1. The CDR3 spans 14 residues. The junction had 2 bases not matched to a gene; V was cut back by 4 bases and J by 3 bases. Germline CDR1 is SGHVS and CDR2 is FNYEAQ. CDR3 residues: CASSSGTGDYGYTF. The DNA for the CDR3 is TGTGCCAGCAGCTCCGGGACAGGGGACTATGGCTACACCTTC.

The J gene is TRBJ1-6, the V gene TRBV2, with 8 positions matching TRBD1. V was clipped by 0 bases and J by 9 bases; unmatched bases: 1. This CDR3 is built from 14 residues. CDR1 is SNHLY, CDR2 FYNNEI, per germline. The CDR3 DNA follows: TGTGCCAGCAGTGAAGCACAGGGGGGTTCACCCCTCCACTTT. Its protein is CASSEAQGGSPLHF.

This CDR3 is CASSSGLNLGDQYF. CDR3 sequence (DNA): TGTGCCAGCAGTTCCGGACTGAACCTCGGGGACCAGTACTTC. The chain carries TRBV28 and TRBJ2-5; possible D gene TRBD2, 5 bases. V was shortened by 4 bases and J by 10 bases, with 19 bases between the two germline ends. Germline loops: CDR1 MDHEN, CDR2 SYDVKM. This CDR3 region has 14 residues.

This chain links TRBV19 with TRBJ1-1, with 10 nucleotides matching TRBD1. CDR1 and CDR2 from the germline V gene are LNHDA and SQIVND (reference sequence). V lost 3 bases, J lost 4 bases, and 2 bases stayed unmatched. The CDR3 runs to 14 residues. The CDR3 DNA reads as TGTGCCAGTAGTATGACAGGGGGCCTCACTGAAGCTTTCTTT. This encodes CASSMTGGLTEAFF.

This clone was counted a single time. This chain links TRBV7-9 with TRBJ2-7; 13 bases are shared with TRBD2. Per germline, CDR1 SEHNR and CDR2 FQNEAQ (reference sequence). This CDR3 has 14 amino acids. The V segment lost 3 bases and the J segment 5 bases; nucleotides outside the gene matches: 1. The chain's CDR3 is CASSFGTSGDEQYF. DNA for the CDR3: TGTGCCAGCAGCTTCGGGACTAGCGGGGACGAGCAGTACTTC.

The rearrangement joins TRBV6-5 to TRBJ1-2; D remains ambiguous. The V end was cut by 6 bases, the J end by 7 bases, with 9 bases between. The CDR3 has 11 residues. Looked up from germline, CDR1 is MNHEY and CDR2 is SVGAGI. CDR3 in amino acids: CASRQDTGYTF. CDR3 nucleotides: TGTGCCAGCAGGCAAGACACTGGCTACACCTTC.

The V call is TRBV11-3, the J call TRBJ1-3; D not certain. Germline V gene lookup returns CDR1 SGHNT and CDR2 YENEEA. This CDR3 comprises 14 residues. Trimming cost V 7 bases and J 0 bases, with 10 bases left between them. CDR3 residues: CASTPRGSGNTIYF. The CDR3 nucleotides are TGTGCCAGCACCCCAAGAGGCTCTGGAAACACCATATATTTT.

This clone was recorded only once. This rearrangement joins TRBV5-6 to TRBJ2-2, with D possibly TRBD2 on 6 matching bases. This CDR3 has 16 amino acids. Germline CDR1 SGHDT, CDR2 YYEEEE. Trimming removed 0 bases from V and 5 bases from J, with 14 bases in between. The CDR3 DNA reads as TGTGCCAGCAGCTTGGAGCGGGCAGGGACTACCGGGGAGCTGTTTTTT. Residues: CASSLERAGTTGELFF. The full variable domain, its missing parts supplied by reference TRBV5-6 and TRBJ2-2, is DAGVTQSPTHLIKTRGQQVTLRCSPKSGHDTVSWYQQALGQGPQFIFQYYEEEERQRGNFPDRFSGHQFPNYSSELNVNALLLGDSALYLCASSLERAGTTGELFFGEGSRLTVL.

The rearrangement joins TRBV29-1 to TRBJ1-2; 10 bases align to TRBD1. The CDR3 length is 13 residues. Germline V gene data show CDR1 as SQVTM and CDR2 as ANQGSEA. V was clipped by 6 bases and J by 2 bases; unmatched bases: 3. The CDR3 spells CSVPGQGNYGYTF. Here the CDR3 DNA reads TGCAGCGTACCGGGACAGGGGAACTATGGCTACACCTTC.

The chain uses TRBV28 and TRBJ1-1, with D maybe TRBD1 (6 bases). The V and J ends lost 1 base and 3 bases respectively, with 6 bases between them. Germline values: CDR1 MDHEN, CDR2 SYDVKM. The CDR3 is 13 amino acids. The CDR3 DNA reads TGTGCCAGCAGTTTATCAGGGGACACTGAAGCTTTCTTT. It yields the protein CASSLSGDTEAFF.

The chain recombines TRBV28 with TRBJ1-1; TRBD1 aligns across 8 bases. There are 18 residues in the CDR3. The J segment lost 0 bases and the V segment lost 1 base, leaving 10 bases of the junction unmatched. The germline V gene has CDR1 MDHEN and CDR2 SYDVKM. The CDR3, as DNA: TGTGCCAGCAGTTTATTGTTCGGCAGGGGGCCTGTGAACACTGAAGCTTTCTTT. It specifies CASSLLFGRGPVNTEAFF.

The chain is built from TRBV27 and TRBJ2-1; 9 nucleotides match TRBD1. There are 13 residues in the CDR3. The germline V gene encodes CDR1 MNHEY and CDR2 SMNVEV (reference sequence). The V and J ends lost 6 bases and 8 bases, in that order; junction bases with no gene match: 5. CDR3 in DNA: TGTGCCAGCAGCGGGACAGGGATCTATGAGCAGTTCTTC. It specifies CASSGTGIYEQFF.

The chain recombines TRBV28 with TRBJ2-5, with D possibly being TRBD1 (6 bases). The CDR3 has 14 amino acids. Trimming cost V 6 bases and J 5 bases, with 16 bases left between them. Germline loops: CDR1 MDHEN, CDR2 SYDVKM. Written as DNA, the CDR3 is TGTGCCAGCAGGCCCACAGGGATGGGGGAGACCCAGTACTTC. Protein product: CASRPTGMGETQYF. Using reference TRBV28 and TRBJ2-5 for the parts outside the CDR3, the full variable domain is DVKVTQSSRYLVKRTGEKVFLECVQDMDHENMFWYRQDPGLGLRLIYFSYDVKMKEKGDIPEGYSVSREKKERFSLILESASTNQTSMYLCASRPTGMGETQYFGPGTRLLVL.